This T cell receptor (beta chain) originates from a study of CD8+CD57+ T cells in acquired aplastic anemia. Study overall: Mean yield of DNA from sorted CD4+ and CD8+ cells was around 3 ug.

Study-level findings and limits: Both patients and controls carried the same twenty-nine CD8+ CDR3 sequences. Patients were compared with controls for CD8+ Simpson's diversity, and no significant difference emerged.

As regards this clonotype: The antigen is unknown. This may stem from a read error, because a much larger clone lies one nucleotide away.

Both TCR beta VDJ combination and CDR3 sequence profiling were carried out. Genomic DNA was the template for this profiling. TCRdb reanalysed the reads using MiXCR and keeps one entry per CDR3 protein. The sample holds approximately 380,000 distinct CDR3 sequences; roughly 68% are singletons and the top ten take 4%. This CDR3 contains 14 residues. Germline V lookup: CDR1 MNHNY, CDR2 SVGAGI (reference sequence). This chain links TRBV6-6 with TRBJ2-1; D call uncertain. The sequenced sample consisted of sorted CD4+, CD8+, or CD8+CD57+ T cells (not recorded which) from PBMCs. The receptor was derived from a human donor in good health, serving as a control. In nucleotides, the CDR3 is TGTGCCAGCAGTTACTCGAGCCGTGAGAATGAGCAGTCCTTC. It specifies CASSYSSRENEQSF.